What follows is one TCR beta chain and its context. The data originate from a study of blood T cell repertoires in COVID-19. Study at large: The origin of the acute and convalescent COVID-19 samples was the United States, Italy and Spain. PBMCs, B-cell-depleted T cells, or T cells provided the cDNA or gDNA that made up the material.

Per germline, CDR1 MGHRA and CDR2 YSYEKL. Germline trimming cut 2 bases from V and 3 bases from J; bases unmatched to any gene: 3. The CDR3 has 14 residues. Original methodology: Counts of nucleated cells, estimated from reference gene primer amplification, were obtained. TCRdb keeps only in-frame clones here, not all; method: immunoSEQ multiplex PCR. D and trimming were read from the DNA, whereas the V and J calls and clone size are those reported in that table. The data hold 150,000 to 200,000 clones, with 88% observed a single time. The sequence came from a man aged 40-49 years with active or convalescent COVID-19. This chain joins TRBV4-1 and TRBJ2-5, with TRBD1 matching over 7 bases. The sample comprised peripheral blood. CDR3 residues: CASSQSGQEETQYF. CDR3 DNA sequence: TGCGCCAGCAGCCAATCAGGACAGGAAGAGACCCAGTACTTC.